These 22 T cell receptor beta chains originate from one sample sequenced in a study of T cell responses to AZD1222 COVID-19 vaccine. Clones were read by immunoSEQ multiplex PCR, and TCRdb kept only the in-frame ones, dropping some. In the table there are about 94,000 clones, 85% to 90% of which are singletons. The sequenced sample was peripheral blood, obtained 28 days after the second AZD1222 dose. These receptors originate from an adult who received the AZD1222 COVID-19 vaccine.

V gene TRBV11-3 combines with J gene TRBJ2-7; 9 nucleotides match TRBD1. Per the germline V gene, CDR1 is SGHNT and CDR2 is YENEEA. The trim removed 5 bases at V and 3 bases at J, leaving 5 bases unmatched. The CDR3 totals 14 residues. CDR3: CASSPQGAGYEQYF. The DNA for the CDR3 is TGTGCCAGCAGCCCACAGGGGGCCGGCTACGAGCAGTACTTC.

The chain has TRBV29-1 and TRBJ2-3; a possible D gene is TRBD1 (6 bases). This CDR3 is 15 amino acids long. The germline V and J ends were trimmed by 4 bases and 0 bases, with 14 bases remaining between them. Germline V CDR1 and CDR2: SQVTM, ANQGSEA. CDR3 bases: TGCAGCGTTGCCTCTGGGCAGGGGAGCACAGATACGCAGTATTTT. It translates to CSVASGQGSTDTQYF.

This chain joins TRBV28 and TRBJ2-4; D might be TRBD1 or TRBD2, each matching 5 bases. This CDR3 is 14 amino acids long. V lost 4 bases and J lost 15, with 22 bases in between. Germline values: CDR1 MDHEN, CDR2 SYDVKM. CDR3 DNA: TGTGCCAGCAGTTCTCATATGGGGGTGGGCCCCGGGTACTTC. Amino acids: CASSSHMGVGPGYF.

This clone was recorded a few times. In DNA form, the CDR3 reads TGTGCCAGCAGCTGGACTTCAGAAGGGGCTGGCTACACCTTC. It translates to CASSWTSEGAGYTF. This chain connects TRBV5-4 to TRBJ1-2; D possibly corresponds to TRBD1 (5 bases). V was shortened by 3 bases and J by 7 bases, with 16 bases between the two germline ends. Germline CDR1 SGHNT, CDR2 YYREEE (reference sequence). This CDR3 contains 14 residues.

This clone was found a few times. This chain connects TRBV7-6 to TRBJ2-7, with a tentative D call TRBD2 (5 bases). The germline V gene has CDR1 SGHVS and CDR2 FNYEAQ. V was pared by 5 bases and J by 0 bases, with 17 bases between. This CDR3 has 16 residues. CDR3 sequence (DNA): TGTGCCAGCAGCCCCCGTGGGCGGGTATTCTCCTACGAGCAGTACTTC. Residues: CASSPRGRVFSYEQYF.

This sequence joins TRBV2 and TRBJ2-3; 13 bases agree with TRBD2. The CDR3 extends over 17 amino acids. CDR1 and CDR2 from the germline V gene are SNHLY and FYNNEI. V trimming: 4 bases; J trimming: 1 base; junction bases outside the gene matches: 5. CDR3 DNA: TGTGCCAGCAGTGGGACTAGCGGGAGATGGGGCACAGATACGCAGTATTTT. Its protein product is CASSGTSGRWGTDTQYF.

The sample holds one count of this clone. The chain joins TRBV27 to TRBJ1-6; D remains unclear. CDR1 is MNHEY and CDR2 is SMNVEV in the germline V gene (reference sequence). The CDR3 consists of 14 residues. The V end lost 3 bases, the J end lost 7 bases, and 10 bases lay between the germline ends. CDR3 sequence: CASSFSDRNSPLHF. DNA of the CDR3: TGTGCCAGCAGTTTCTCGGACCGGAATTCACCCCTCCACTTT.

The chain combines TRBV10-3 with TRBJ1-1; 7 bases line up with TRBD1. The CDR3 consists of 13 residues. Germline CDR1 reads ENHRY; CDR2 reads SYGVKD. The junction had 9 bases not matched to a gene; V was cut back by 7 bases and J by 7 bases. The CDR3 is CAINDRAGGEAFF. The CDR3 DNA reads TGTGCCATCAATGACAGGGCTGGGGGTGAAGCTTTCTTT.

CDR3 DNA sequence: TGTGCCAGCAGGGGGGGCACAAGCACAGATACGCAGTATTTT. It encodes CASRGGTSTDTQYF. The chain employs TRBV2 and TRBJ2-3; perhaps D is TRBD1 or TRBD2 (6 bases each). The CDR3 is 14 amino acids. Trimming removed 6 bases at V and 0 bases at J, with 10 bases between. Germline CDR1 is SNHLY and CDR2 is FYNNEI.

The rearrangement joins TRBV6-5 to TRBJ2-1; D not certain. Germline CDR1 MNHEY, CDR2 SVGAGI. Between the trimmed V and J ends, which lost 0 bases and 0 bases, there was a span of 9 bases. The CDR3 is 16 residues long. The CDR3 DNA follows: TGTGCCAGCAGTTACTCTGGACGGAGCTCCTACAATGAGCAGTTCTTC. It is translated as CASSYSGRSSYNEQFF.

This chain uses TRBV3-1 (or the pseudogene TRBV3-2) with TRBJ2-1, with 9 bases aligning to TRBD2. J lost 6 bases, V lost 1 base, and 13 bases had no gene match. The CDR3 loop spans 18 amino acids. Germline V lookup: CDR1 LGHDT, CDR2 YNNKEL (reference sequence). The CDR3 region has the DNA TGTGCCAGCAGCCAAGGTCCGGGTCGAGCGGGAGGAGGCAATGAGCAGTTCTTC. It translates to CASSQGPGRAGGGNEQFF.

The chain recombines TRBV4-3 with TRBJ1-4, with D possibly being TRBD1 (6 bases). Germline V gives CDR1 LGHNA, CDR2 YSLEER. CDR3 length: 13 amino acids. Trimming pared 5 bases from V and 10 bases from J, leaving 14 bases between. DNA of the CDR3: TGCGCCAGCAGCATCCAACAGGGAGGAAAACTGTTTTTT. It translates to CASSIQQGGKLFF.

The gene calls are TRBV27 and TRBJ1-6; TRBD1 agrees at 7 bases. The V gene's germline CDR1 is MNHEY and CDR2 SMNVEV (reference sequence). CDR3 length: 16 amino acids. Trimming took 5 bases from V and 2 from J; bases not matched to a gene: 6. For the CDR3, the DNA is TGTGCCAGCAGTGTTCGCCAGGGGGCCTATAATTCACCCCTCCACTTT. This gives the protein CASSVRQGAYNSPLHF.

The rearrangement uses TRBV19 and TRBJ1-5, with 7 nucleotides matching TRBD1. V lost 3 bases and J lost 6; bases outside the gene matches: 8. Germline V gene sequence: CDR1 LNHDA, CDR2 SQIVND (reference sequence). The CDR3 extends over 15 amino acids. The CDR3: CASSMADRVSQPQHF. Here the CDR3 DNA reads TGTGCCAGTAGTATGGCCGACAGGGTAAGTCAGCCCCAGCATTTT.

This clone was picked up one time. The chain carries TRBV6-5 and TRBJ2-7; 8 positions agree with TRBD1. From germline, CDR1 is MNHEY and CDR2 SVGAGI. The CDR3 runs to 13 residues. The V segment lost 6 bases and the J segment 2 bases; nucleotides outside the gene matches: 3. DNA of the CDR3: TGTGCCAGCAGGGGGACAGGAGCCTACGAGCAGTACTTC. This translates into CASRGTGAYEQYF.

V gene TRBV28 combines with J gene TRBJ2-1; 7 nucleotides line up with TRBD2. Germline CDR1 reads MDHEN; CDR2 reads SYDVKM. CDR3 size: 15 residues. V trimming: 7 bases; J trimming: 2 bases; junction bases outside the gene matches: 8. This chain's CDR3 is CASIRAGWTYNEQFF. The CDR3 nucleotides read TGTGCCAGCATCCGAGCGGGATGGACCTACAATGAGCAGTTCTTC.

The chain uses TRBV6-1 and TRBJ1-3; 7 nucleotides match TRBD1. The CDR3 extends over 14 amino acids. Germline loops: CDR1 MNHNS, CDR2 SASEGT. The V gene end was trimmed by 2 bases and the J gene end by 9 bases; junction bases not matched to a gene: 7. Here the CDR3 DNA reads TGTGCCAGCAGTGAAAGGGGGCTGGGGAGCACCATATATTTT. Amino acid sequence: CASSERGLGSTIYF.

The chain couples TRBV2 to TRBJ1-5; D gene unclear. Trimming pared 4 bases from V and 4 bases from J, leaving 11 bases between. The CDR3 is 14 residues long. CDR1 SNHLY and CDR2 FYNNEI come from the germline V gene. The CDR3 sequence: CASSAAAKNQPQHF. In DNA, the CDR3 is TGTGCCAGCAGTGCGGCGGCGAAGAATCAGCCCCAGCATTTT.

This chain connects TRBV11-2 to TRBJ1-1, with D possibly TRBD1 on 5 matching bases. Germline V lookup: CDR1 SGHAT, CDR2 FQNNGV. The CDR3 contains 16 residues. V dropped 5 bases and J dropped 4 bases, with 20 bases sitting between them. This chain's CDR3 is CASSPRGQIQGTEAFF. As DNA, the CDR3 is TGTGCCAGCAGCCCCAGAGGGCAGATTCAGGGCACTGAAGCTTTCTTT.

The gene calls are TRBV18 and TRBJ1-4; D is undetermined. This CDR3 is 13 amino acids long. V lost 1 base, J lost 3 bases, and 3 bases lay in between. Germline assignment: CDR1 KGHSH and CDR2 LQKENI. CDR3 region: CASSPQSNEKLFF. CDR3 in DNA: TGTGCCAGCTCACCACAGTCTAATGAAAAACTGTTTTTT.

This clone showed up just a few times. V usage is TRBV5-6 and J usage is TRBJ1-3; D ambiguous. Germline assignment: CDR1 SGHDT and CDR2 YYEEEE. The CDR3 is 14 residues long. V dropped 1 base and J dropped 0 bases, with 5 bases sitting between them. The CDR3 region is CASSLYSSGNTIYF. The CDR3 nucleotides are TGTGCCAGCAGCTTGTACAGCTCTGGAAACACCATATATTTT.

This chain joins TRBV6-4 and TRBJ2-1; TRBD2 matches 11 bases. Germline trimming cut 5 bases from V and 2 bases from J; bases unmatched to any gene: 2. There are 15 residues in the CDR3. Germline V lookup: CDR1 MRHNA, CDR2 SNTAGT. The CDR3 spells CASSPLAGAYNEQFF. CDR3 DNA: TGTGCCAGCAGTCCACTAGCGGGGGCCTACAATGAGCAGTTCTTC.